This TCR beta chain derives from a study of shared clonotypes between healthy human individuals. Whole-study results and caveats: Sharing across four donors was highest in naive CD4 (roughly 5%) and lowest in memory CD8 (0.4%). Non-shared clonotypes had lower generation probabilities than clonotypes shared by all four sorted-subset donors.

As concerns this clone: As yet, its antigen is unknown.

Germline V gene sequence: CDR1 MDHEN, CDR2 SYDVKM. CDR3 size: 14 residues. Deletions cut 8 bases from V and 10 bases from J, with 18 bases between. In the sorted-subset replicate PCRs, roughly 210 ng DNA, 25,000 to 35,000 T cell genomes, was used. Methods used by the authors: ImmunoSEQ sequences covered only the junction and lacked quality scores; filtering therefore differed. Repertoires were generated with immunoSEQ multiplex PCR, while TCRdb's copy carries only in-frame clones and drops some. Clone size and V and J calls were adopted from that table, with D and trimming inferred from the DNA. The sample carries approximately 980,000 clones, roughly 72% recorded once.

The chain is built from TRBV28 and TRBJ1-6; D gene uncertain. The specimen was memory CD4+ T cells sorted from blood. Subset defined: CD45RA-negative fraction. This sequence was found in a young man in good health. In nucleotides, the CDR3 is TGTGCCAGCGAAGGCGGGCGGCGGGAATCACCCCTCCACTTT. Its translation: CASEGGRRESPLHF.